These 27 T cell receptor beta chains were all obtained from the same sample, sequenced in a study of blood T cell repertoires in COVID-19. Data came from immunoSEQ multiplex PCR; TCRdb stores just in-frame clones and leaves some out. The data hold roughly 170,000 clones, with around four fifths observed a single time. Specimen: PBMCs or T cells enriched from blood (not recorded which). The receptor set was obtained from a woman between 50 and 59 years old who had recovered from COVID-19.

This clone was recorded once. V and J are TRBV2 and TRBJ1-1, with D perhaps TRBD1 (6 bases). Germline V gene data show CDR1 as SNHLY and CDR2 as FYNNEI. The CDR3 is 13 amino acids. Trimming pared 8 bases from V and 0 bases from J, leaving 10 bases between. The CDR3 here is CASPQGLNTEAFF. CDR3 sequence (DNA): TGTGCCAGCCCACAGGGTCTGAACACTGAAGCTTTCTTT.

The V call is TRBV7-8, the J call TRBJ2-1; 7 nucleotides match TRBD2. This CDR3 is 16 amino acids long. J was trimmed by 5 bases and V by 8 bases; bases with no gene match: 15. The germline V gene encodes CDR1 SGHVS and CDR2 FQNEAQ. The CDR3 loop reads CASSLGRGGMDNEQFF. CDR3 coding DNA: TGTGCCAGCTCCCTCGGCCGGGGAGGGATGGACAATGAGCAGTTCTTC.

J is TRBJ1-1 and V is TRBV5-8; no firm D call. The CDR3 is made up of 14 amino acids. Germline V gives CDR1 SGHTS, CDR2 YDEGEE. Trimming left V 6 bases short and J 1 base short, with 13 bases between. In nucleotides, the CDR3 is TGTGCCAGCATCCGATACGTCAGGAACACTGAAGCTTTCTTT. It translates to CASIRYVRNTEAFF.

The chain combines TRBV7-3 with TRBJ1-6; possibly TRBD1 for D (5 bases). Germline V gene sequence: CDR1 SGHTA, CDR2 FQGTGA. CDR3 length equals 13 residues. V dropped 6 bases and J dropped 8 bases, with 11 bases sitting between them. The CDR3 is CASRGSGDSPLHF. Written as DNA, the CDR3 is TGTGCCAGCAGGGGTTCGGGGGATTCACCCCTCCACTTT.

The V and J genes are TRBV7-9 and TRBJ1-4; no clear D. Germline V CDR1 and CDR2: SEHNR, FQNEAQ (reference sequence). Trimming took off 5 bases at V and 8 bases at J, with 6 bases between the two ends. The CDR3 extends over 11 amino acids. Here the CDR3 reads CASSPSEKLFF. The CDR3 DNA is TGTGCCAGCAGCCCGAGCGAAAAACTGTTTTTT.

The V call is TRBV7-2, the J call TRBJ2-5; TRBD1 might be the D (5 bases). Germline CDR1 reads SGHTA; CDR2 reads FQGNSA. Trimming left V 5 bases short and J 10 bases short, with 11 bases between. The CDR3 contains 11 residues. CDR3 sequence: CASSPQGVQYF. The CDR3 nucleotides are TGTGCCAGCAGCCCCCAAGGGGTCCAGTACTTC.

V usage is TRBV6-5 and J usage is TRBJ1-1; 7 bases match TRBD1. Germline assignment: CDR1 MNHEY and CDR2 SVGAGI. J gave up 2 bases and V 8 bases, and 11 bases lay outside the gene matches. The CDR3 sequence is 15 residues long. The CDR3 here is CASPGQWFLNTEAFF. In DNA form, the CDR3 reads TGTGCCAGCCCGGGACAGTGGTTCTTAAACACTGAAGCTTTCTTT.

The V gene is TRBV29-1, the J gene TRBJ1-5, with D uncertain. Germline V gene lookup returns CDR1 SQVTM and CDR2 ANQGSEA. CDR3 length: 12 residues. V was cut by 5 bases and J by 4 bases, with 9 bases left in between. CDR3 sequence (DNA): TGCAGCGTTAAACAGATTAATCAGCCCCAGCATTTT. Encoded protein: CSVKQINQPQHF. Using reference TRBV29-1 and TRBJ1-5 for the parts outside the CDR3, the full variable domain is SAVISQKPSRDICQRGTSLTIQCQVDSQVTMMFWYRQQPGQSLTLIATANQGSEATYESGFVIDKFPISRPNLTFSTLTVSNMSPEDSSIYLCSVKQINQPQHFGDGTRLSIL.

V is TRBV25-1 and J is TRBJ1-2; a weak D match, TRBD1 (5 bases). This CDR3 is 13 amino acids long. V was clipped by 3 bases and J by 4 bases, with 9 bases between them. CDR1 is MGHDK, CDR2 SYGVNS, per germline. The CDR3 loop reads CASSEAGFYGYTF. For the CDR3, the DNA is TGTGCCAGCAGTGAGGCAGGGTTCTATGGCTACACCTTC.

The chain recombines TRBV6-1 with TRBJ2-2; D may be TRBD2 (6 bases). Germline CDR1 reads MNHNS; CDR2 reads SASEGT. Trimming took 5 bases from V and 5 from J, leaving 15 bases between them. The CDR3 runs 15 residues. The CDR3: CASSRIAEGTGELFF. For the CDR3, the DNA is TGTGCCAGCAGTCGGATAGCGGAGGGGACCGGGGAGCTGTTTTTT.

The rearrangement uses TRBV29-1 and TRBJ1-2; 8 bases align to TRBD1. Unmatched junction bases numbered 7, after V lost 2 bases and J lost 8 bases. Germline V gene sequence: CDR1 SQVTM, CDR2 ANQGSEA. CDR3 length equals 13 residues. The CDR3: CSVESWTGRGYTF. The CDR3 DNA reads TGCAGCGTTGAATCCTGGACAGGGAGAGGCTACACCTTC.

The genes are TRBV19 and TRBJ2-5; 9 bases are a match to TRBD1. V shed 7 bases, J shed 6 bases, and the junction held 12 bases outside the gene matches. CDR1 is LNHDA and CDR2 is SQIVND in the germline V gene (reference sequence). CDR3 length: 15 amino acids. The CDR3 protein is CASNKGGQGRKTQYF. As DNA, the CDR3 is TGTGCCAGTAATAAAGGGGGACAGGGCCGGAAGACCCAGTACTTC.

The chain carries TRBV4-3 and TRBJ2-3; 10 bases map to TRBD1. This CDR3 has 16 residues. From germline, CDR1 is LGHNA and CDR2 YSLEER. After removal of 4 bases from V and 3 bases from J, the junction contained 7 bases not matched to a gene. The CDR3: CASSPIWTGGTDTQYF. The CDR3 bases are TGCGCCAGCAGCCCCATATGGACAGGGGGGACAGATACGCAGTATTTT.

This chain uses TRBV11-1 with TRBJ1-3; unclear D gene. This CDR3 is built from 14 residues. The V gene's germline CDR1 is SGHAT and CDR2 FQDESV (reference sequence). V gave up 4 bases and J gave up 1 base, with 8 bases separating them. The CDR3 coding sequence is TGTGCCAGCAGCTCCAGTGAATCTGGAAACACCATATATTTT. This sequence encodes CASSSSESGNTIYF.

CDR3 loop: CASRNSGGRGSPLHF. The CDR3 nucleotides read TGTGCCAGCAGGAATTCAGGGGGACGGGGGTCACCCCTCCACTTT. V and J are TRBV28 and TRBJ1-6; TRBD1 aligns across 7 bases. After removal of 6 bases from V and 10 bases from J, the junction contained 12 bases not matched to a gene. The CDR3 extends over 15 amino acids. From germline, CDR1 is MDHEN and CDR2 SYDVKM.

The J gene is TRBJ1-3, the V gene TRBV12-5; possibly TRBD1 for D (5 bases). This CDR3 region has 13 residues. Trimming pared 7 bases from V and 8 bases from J, leaving 15 bases between. Germline loops: CDR1 LGHNT, CDR2 FRNRAP. CDR3 in DNA: TGTGCTAGTGCTCTCAGGGAGGGGTACACCATATATTTT. Protein product: CASALREGYTIYF.

The chain recombines TRBV3-1 (or the pseudogene TRBV3-2) with TRBJ2-1; 9 bases align to TRBD2. This CDR3 is built from 16 residues. Trimming cost V 6 bases and J 8 bases; bases outside gene matches: 14. Germline CDR1 reads LGHDT; CDR2 reads YNNKEL (reference sequence). Here the CDR3 reads CASSLWKASGTYEQFF. The DNA of the CDR3 is TGTGCCAGCAGTCTCTGGAAGGCTAGCGGGACCTATGAGCAGTTCTTC.

The chain employs TRBV28 and TRBJ2-2, with a tentative D call TRBD1 (5 bases). V was cut by 5 bases and J by 2 bases, with 24 bases left in between. CDR1 is MDHEN and CDR2 is SYDVKM in the germline V gene. The CDR3 runs 19 residues. The CDR3 DNA sequence: TGTGCCAGCAGTCCAAGGGGTGGGATTCCGCCGACTAACACCGGGGAGCTGTTTTTT. Translating it yields CASSPRGGIPPTNTGELFF.

The chain is built from TRBV6-1 and TRBJ2-3; unclear D gene. This CDR3 spans 13 amino acids. Germline loops: CDR1 MNHNS, CDR2 SASEGT. V lost 3 bases, J lost 6 bases, and 10 bases lay in between. CDR3 residues: CASSEGPGDTQYF. Written as DNA, the CDR3 is TGTGCCAGCAGTGAGGGTCCCGGGGATACGCAGTATTTT.

The chain uses TRBV2 and TRBJ1-5, with D tentatively TRBD1 (6 bases). The CDR3 contains 15 residues. CDR1 and CDR2 from the germline V gene are SNHLY and FYNNEI. The V end lost 3 bases, the J end lost 4 bases, and 13 bases lay between the germline ends. The CDR3 DNA is TGTGCCAGCAGTGACACAGGGTTAAAGAATCAGCCCCAGCATTTT. It is translated as CASSDTGLKNQPQHF.

J is TRBJ1-2 and V is TRBV27; 10 positions match TRBD1. CDR1 MNHEY and CDR2 SMNVEV come from the germline V gene (reference sequence). The length of the CDR3 is 15 residues. Trimming at V came to 5 bases and at J to 5 bases, leaving 8 bases not matched to a gene. CDR3 nucleotides: TGTGCCAGCAGTGCTACAGGGACAGGGGCGTATGGCTACACCTTC. Its translation is CASSATGTGAYGYTF.

The V and J genes are TRBV28 and TRBJ1-1; D remains ambiguous. Trimming took 7 bases from V and 1 from J, leaving 13 bases between them. Germline V gene lookup returns CDR1 MDHEN and CDR2 SYDVKM. There are 14 residues in the CDR3. CDR3 loop: CASTLPQENTEAFF. The CDR3 DNA reads as TGTGCCAGCACTCTCCCCCAGGAGAACACTGAAGCTTTCTTT.

The genes are TRBV7-8 and TRBJ2-5, with 11 positions matching TRBD2. Germline V CDR1 and CDR2: SGHVS, FQNEAQ. The CDR3 sequence is 16 residues long. V was clipped by 5 bases and J by 5 bases; unmatched bases: 10. The CDR3 region is CASSEILAGVGETQYF. Here the CDR3 DNA reads TGTGCCAGCAGCGAGATACTAGCGGGAGTGGGGGAGACCCAGTACTTC.

The CDR3 loop reads CASSAGGYNEQFF. DNA of the CDR3: TGTGCCAGTAGTGCAGGGGGGTACAATGAGCAGTTCTTC. J is TRBJ2-1 and V is TRBV19, with TRBD1 as a possible D gene (7 bases). The CDR3 loop spans 13 amino acids. Trimming shortened V by 5 bases and J by 4 bases, and 9 bases separated the two germline ends. Germline lookup yields CDR1 LNHDA and CDR2 SQIVND (reference sequence). Full variable domain (remainder filled in from reference TRBV19 and TRBJ2-1): DGGITQSPKYLFRKEGQNVTLSCEQNLNHDAMYWYRQDPGQGLRLIYYSQIVNDFQKGDIAEGYSVSREKKESFPLTVTSAQKNPTAFYLCASSAGGYNEQFFGPGTRLTVL.

V gene TRBV11-2 combines with J gene TRBJ1-2; a possible D gene is TRBD1 (6 bases). The germline V and J ends were trimmed by 0 bases and 3 bases, with 20 bases remaining between them. Germline values: CDR1 SGHAT, CDR2 FQNNGV. CDR3 length: 18 amino acids. CDR3 amino acids: CASSLDRGGAGADYGYTF. The CDR3 nucleotides are TGTGCCAGCAGCTTAGATCGGGGAGGGGCAGGGGCGGACTATGGCTACACCTTC.

The V call is TRBV7-2, the J call TRBJ1-1; 10 bases line up with TRBD1. The CDR3 contains 14 residues. Germline CDR1 SGHTA, CDR2 FQGNSA. V shed 8 bases, J shed 0 bases, and the junction held 3 bases outside the gene matches. The CDR3 spells CASRTGGMNTEAFF. CDR3 DNA sequence: TGTGCCAGCCGGACAGGGGGAATGAACACTGAAGCTTTCTTT. Together with reference TRBV7-2 and TRBJ1-1, the CDR3 gives the full variable domain: GAGVSQSPSNKVTEKGKDVELRCDPISGHTALYWYRQSLGQGLEFLIYFQGNSAPDKSGLPSDRFSAERTGGSVSTLTIQRTQQEDSAVYLCASRTGGMNTEAFFGQGTRLTVV.

This chain connects TRBV27 to TRBJ2-3; perhaps TRBD2 as D (5 bases). Per germline, CDR1 MNHEY and CDR2 SMNVEV (reference sequence). The CDR3 sequence is 17 residues long. Trimming removed 5 bases at V and 2 bases at J, with 20 bases between. The CDR3 is CASSPYPGYPLTDTQYF. The CDR3 DNA reads as TGTGCCAGCAGTCCATATCCGGGGTATCCCCTCACAGATACGCAGTATTTT.